These T cell receptor beta chains were read from a single sample in a study of T cell repertoires in cytomegalovirus infection. Antigens of these TCRs are unknown. TCRdb reprocessed the reads with MiXCR, giving one entry per CDR3 protein. The data contain more than 250,000 distinct CDR3 sequences, around 25% of them singletons. Sequencing was performed on cultured PBMCs, taken from culture after CMV antigen stimulation. These receptors were taken from a human donor in good health (CMV status not recorded). Some clones in this sample may be carry-over from other donors' samples. Each CDR3 is given with its conserved first and last residue. Each record gives: D gene, J gene, V gene, clone size, CDR3 DNA, CDR3 protein. The D gene is left open where the match is weak. Clone size is stated in some rows and not others, as once, few, many or a class when expanded.

D gene: -
J gene: TRBJ1-4
V gene: TRBV10-2
clone size: -
CDR3 DNA: TGCGCCAGCAGTGACGTGGGAACAACTAATGAAAAACTGTTTTTT
CDR3 protein: CASSDVGTTNEKLFF

D gene: -
J gene: TRBJ2-1
V gene: TRBV7-6
clone size: many
CDR3 DNA: TGTGCCAGCAGCTCCCTCGCGGCCTTCTCCTACAATGAGCAGTTCTTC
CDR3 protein: CASSSLAAFSYNEQFF

D gene: TRBD1
J gene: TRBJ2-7
V gene: TRBV9
clone size: once
CDR3 DNA: TGTGCCAGCAGCCGGGACAGTTCCATCTACGAGCAGTACTTC
CDR3 protein: CASSRDSSIYEQYF

D gene: -
J gene: TRBJ1-4
V gene: TRBV27
clone size: -
CDR3 DNA: TGTGCCAGCAGTTTGTATCTGGGAGGAATTAATGAAAAACTGTTTTTT
CDR3 protein: CASSLYLGGINEKLFF

D gene: -
J gene: TRBJ2-7
V gene: TRBV7-6
clone size: -
CDR3 DNA: TGTGCCAGCAGCTCGGATGAGTACGAGCAGTACTTC
CDR3 protein: CASSSDEYEQYF

D gene: TRBD2
J gene: TRBJ2-1
V gene: TRBV7-2
clone size: few
CDR3 DNA: TGTGCCAGCAGCTTAACTTCCGGGGCGGGGGGGGATGAGCAGTTCTTC
CDR3 protein: CASSLTSGAGGDEQFF

D gene: TRBD2
J gene: TRBJ2-7
V gene: TRBV6-1
clone size: many
CDR3 DNA: TGTGCCAGCAGCCCCCTAGCGGGAAGCTCCTACGAGCAGTACTTC
CDR3 protein: CASSPLAGSSYEQYF

D gene: TRBD1
J gene: TRBJ1-1
V gene: TRBV11-3
clone size: few
CDR3 DNA: TGTGCCAGCAGCGCCGGGACAGGTCGAACTGAAGCTTTCTTT
CDR3 protein: CASSAGTGRTEAFF

D gene: TRBD1
J gene: TRBJ2-3
V gene: TRBV7-2
clone size: many
CDR3 DNA: TGTGCCAGCAGCTTAGGCAGGGGGAGCCTCACAGATACGCAGTATTTT
CDR3 protein: CASSLGRGSLTDTQYF

D gene: -
J gene: TRBJ1-1
V gene: TRBV7-2
clone size: many
CDR3 DNA: TGTGCCAGCAGCTTTTTAGGAACTGAAGCTTTCTTT
CDR3 protein: CASSFLGTEAFF

D gene: -
J gene: TRBJ2-1
V gene: TRBV7-2
clone size: many
CDR3 DNA: TGTGCCAGCAGCTTTCAGGGGAGGGACAATGAGCAGTTCTTC
CDR3 protein: CASSFQGRDNEQFF

D gene: TRBD2
J gene: TRBJ2-1
V gene: TRBV7-6
clone size: many
CDR3 DNA: TGTGCCAGCAGCTTACCTCCGGCCGGGACTAGCGGGAGCCATGAGCAGTTCTTC
CDR3 protein: CASSLPPAGTSGSHEQFF

D gene: TRBD2
J gene: TRBJ2-5
V gene: TRBV20-1
clone size: -
CDR3 DNA: TGCAGTGCTATACGTGCGGGAGGGCCAGTCTGGGAGACCCAGTACTTC
CDR3 protein: CSAIRAGGPVWETQYF

D gene: TRBD2
J gene: TRBJ2-5
V gene: TRBV28
clone size: -
CDR3 DNA: TGTGCCAGCAGCCAGGGACTAGCGGGAGAGCAAGAGACCCAGTACTTC
CDR3 protein: CASSQGLAGEQETQYF

D gene: -
J gene: TRBJ1-2
V gene: TRBV27
clone size: -
CDR3 DNA: TGTGCCAGCAAGATAAGGGGGGCTAACTATGGCTACACCTTC
CDR3 protein: CASKIRGANYGYTF

D gene: TRBD1
J gene: TRBJ2-5
V gene: TRBV6-1
clone size: many
CDR3 DNA: TGTGCCAGCAGTGAAGCTCTAGGACAGGGAGAGACCCAGTACTTC
CDR3 protein: CASSEALGQGETQYF

D gene: TRBD1
J gene: TRBJ1-4
V gene: TRBV7-8
clone size: -
CDR3 DNA: TGTGCCAGCAGCTTAGCTGGACAGGTCGATGAAAAACTGTTTTTT
CDR3 protein: CASSLAGQVDEKLFF

D gene: -
J gene: TRBJ2-1
V gene: TRBV7-9
clone size: -
CDR3 DNA: TGTGCCAGCAGCTTAGGGGAGTTGTACAATGAGCAGTTCTTC
CDR3 protein: CASSLGELYNEQFF

D gene: -
J gene: TRBJ1-1
V gene: TRBV20-1
clone size: -
CDR3 DNA: TGCAGTGCTCCTATGACAGAGTCGAACACTGAAGCTTTCTTT
CDR3 protein: CSAPMTESNTEAFF

D gene: TRBD1
J gene: TRBJ2-4
V gene: TRBV10-3
clone size: -
CDR3 DNA: TGTGCCATCAAGGAGACCAGGGGGAACATTCAGTACTTC
CDR3 protein: CAIKETRGNIQYF